The clone carrying this T cell receptor beta chain has only one observation. Trimming removed 4 bases from V and 3 bases from J, with 16 bases in between. The CDR3 is made up of 15 amino acids. Looked up from germline, CDR1 is MDHEN and CDR2 is SYDVKM. Data came from immunoSEQ multiplex PCR; TCRdb stores just in-frame clones and leaves some out. Of approximately 74,000 clones listed, just under 85% were seen once; the top ten hold 36%. This record comes from a study of blood T cell repertoires in COVID-19. What was sequenced was peripheral blood. The chain uses TRBV28 and TRBJ2-7; D uncertain. This sequence originates from a man between 65 and 79 years old with acute or convalescent COVID-19. The CDR3 region is CASSSLPAAIYEQYF. The DNA of the CDR3 is TGTGCCAGCAGTTCTCTCCCGGCAGCGATCTACGAGCAGTACTTC.